This TCR beta chain was identified in a study of blood T cell repertoires in COVID-19. This clone was seen only a few times. The CDR3 is 15 amino acids. Trimming removed 5 bases from V and 1 base from J; junction bases left unmatched: 3. Germline CDR1 is SGHDN and CDR2 is FVKESK. The data were produced by immunoSEQ multiplex PCR, yet TCRdb's version contains in-frame clones alone and is incomplete. The sample lists more than 100,000 clones; over 70% were seen once. The sample taken for sequencing was peripheral blood. The V gene is TRBV14, the J gene TRBJ2-3, with 10 bases that match TRBD1. The TCR originated in a human donor in a cohort sampled during active or convalescent COVID-19. CDR3 bases: TGTGCCAGCAGCTTCGGGACAGGGGGCACAGATACGCAGTATTTT. Its translation is CASSFGTGGTDTQYF. The variable domain in full, completed from reference TRBV14 and TRBJ2-3, reads EAGVTQFPSHSVIEKGQTVTLRCDPISGHDNLYWYRRVMGKEIKFLLHFVKESKQDESGMPNNRFLAERTGGTYSTLKVQPAELEDSGVYFCASSFGTGGTDTQYFGPGTRLTVL.